Listed below are T cell receptor beta chains from one sample, sequenced in a study of PD-L1 blockade in urothelial cancer. Some clones are missing from TCRdb's copy, which holds only in-frame ones; the method was immunoSEQ multiplex PCR. The data show about 79,000 clones, with approximately 86% seen just once and 5.5% to 7.5% held by the top ten. Sequencing was performed on PBMCs, taken around atezolizumab (anti-PD-L1) treatment. The source of these receptors is a man aged 40-49 years with urothelial cancer. Both conserved end residues are part of each CDR3. The order of the fields is CDR3 DNA, CDR3 protein, clone size, V gene, D gene, J gene. A D gene is named only where the DNA matches it firmly. Expanded clones get a size class; other rows say once, few or many, or leave the size out.

CDR3 DNA: TGTGCCAGCAGCCCCGCGGCCACCGGGGAGCTGTTTTTT
CDR3 protein: CASSPAATGELFF
clone size: NA
V gene: TRBV11-3
D gene: NA
J gene: TRBJ2-2

CDR3 DNA: TGCGCCAGCAGCTTGAGGGAGGGCCGAAGCGGGGAGCTGTTTTTT
CDR3 protein: CASSLREGRSGELFF
clone size: NA
V gene: TRBV5-1
D gene: TRBD2
J gene: TRBJ2-2

CDR3 DNA: TGTGCCAGCAGCTCGGGAGGCCACAATGAGCAGTTCTTC
CDR3 protein: CASSSGGHNEQFF
clone size: NA
V gene: TRBV7-9
D gene: TRBD2
J gene: TRBJ2-1

CDR3 DNA: TGTGCCAGCAGTCCTAAACCGCCCTCCCTACTAGCCAAAAACATTCAGTACTTC
CDR3 protein: CASSPKPPSLLAKNIQYF
clone size: NA
V gene: TRBV28
D gene: NA
J gene: TRBJ2-4

CDR3 DNA: TGTGCCAGCAGTGTTTATGAGCGCGCCAAGAATGAGCAGTTCTTC
CDR3 protein: CASSVYERAKNEQFF
clone size: NA
V gene: TRBV2
D gene: NA
J gene: TRBJ2-1

CDR3 DNA: TGTGCCAGCAGCGTAGCAGCGAGGAACACTGAAGCTTTCTTT
CDR3 protein: CASSVAARNTEAFF
clone size: NA
V gene: TRBV9
D gene: NA
J gene: TRBJ1-1

CDR3 DNA: TGTGCCAGTACACTCACCAGGGGCAATGAGCAGTTCTTC
CDR3 protein: CASTLTRGNEQFF
clone size: NA
V gene: TRBV19
D gene: NA
J gene: TRBJ2-1

CDR3 DNA: TGTGCCAGCATCTCGCGGGAAAATGAGCAGTTCTTC
CDR3 protein: CASISRENEQFF
clone size: NA
V gene: TRBV7-9
D gene: NA
J gene: TRBJ2-1

CDR3 DNA: TGTGCCACCCTCCCCTCGCGGAAGCTAATCAACCACGAGCAGTACTTC
CDR3 protein: CATLPSRKLINHEQYF
clone size: NA
V gene: TRBV27
D gene: NA
J gene: TRBJ2-7

CDR3 DNA: TGTGCCAGCAGTCTTACCGGGACAGCGGTCAGGCTTCTCTTC
CDR3 protein: CASSLTGTAVRLLF
clone size: NA
V gene: TRBV27
D gene: TRBD1
J gene: TRBJ1-2

CDR3 DNA: TGTGCCTGGAGTAGGCGCGGAGGGAGGGATGAGCAGTTCTTC
CDR3 protein: CAWSRRGGRDEQFF
clone size: NA
V gene: TRBV30
D gene: TRBD2
J gene: TRBJ2-1

CDR3 DNA: TGTGCTAGCAGCTTAGGCAGTGGGGCAGGCCAAGAGACCCAGTACTTC
CDR3 protein: CASSLGSGAGQETQYF
clone size: once
V gene: TRBV7-7
D gene: NA
J gene: TRBJ2-5

CDR3 DNA: TGTGCCAGTAGTACGGGACTAGCGATAAATGAGCAGTTCTTC
CDR3 protein: CASSTGLAINEQFF
clone size: NA
V gene: TRBV19
D gene: TRBD2
J gene: TRBJ2-1

CDR3 DNA: TGTGCCAGCTATATGCCCGGGACAGGTCTCAATCAGCCCCAGCATTTT
CDR3 protein: CASYMPGTGLNQPQHF
clone size: NA
V gene: TRBV28
D gene: TRBD1
J gene: TRBJ1-5

CDR3 DNA: TGCGCCAGCAGCTCAGCGACTTCTCCTGGAAACACCATATATTTT
CDR3 protein: CASSSATSPGNTIYF
clone size: NA
V gene: TRBV5-1
D gene: NA
J gene: TRBJ1-3

CDR3 DNA: TGCGCCAGCAGCTTGGAAGGGACAGGGGTCGAGCAGTTCTTC
CDR3 protein: CASSLEGTGVEQFF
clone size: NA
V gene: TRBV5-1
D gene: TRBD1
J gene: TRBJ2-1

CDR3 DNA: TGTGCCATCAGTGAACTAGCGGGAGTGAGTGAGCAGTTCTTC
CDR3 protein: CAISELAGVSEQFF
clone size: NA
V gene: TRBV10-3
D gene: TRBD2
J gene: TRBJ2-1

CDR3 DNA: TGCAGCGCCGTAACAGGGGTACCGAACACCGGGGAGCTGTTTTTT
CDR3 protein: CSAVTGVPNTGELFF
clone size: NA
V gene: TRBV29-1
D gene: TRBD1
J gene: TRBJ2-2

CDR3 DNA: TGTGCCAGCAGCCCCTCGACAGGGGCCAACTATGGCTACACCTTC
CDR3 protein: CASSPSTGANYGYTF
clone size: NA
V gene: TRBV9
D gene: TRBD1
J gene: TRBJ1-2

CDR3 DNA: TGCGCCAGCAGGACAGGGCGAGGCACATCCTACGAGCAGTACTTC
CDR3 protein: CASRTGRGTSYEQYF
clone size: once
V gene: TRBV5-1
D gene: TRBD1
J gene: TRBJ2-7

CDR3 DNA: TGCGCCAGCAGCCCCCGGTACGGGGACTATGGCTACACCTTC
CDR3 protein: CASSPRYGDYGYTF
clone size: once
V gene: TRBV4-3
D gene: NA
J gene: TRBJ1-2

CDR3 DNA: TGTGCCAGCAGTGGTCGTCTCGGACTAGCGGGAAGGGATGAGCAGTTCTTC
CDR3 protein: CASSGRLGLAGRDEQFF
clone size: NA
V gene: TRBV6-1
D gene: TRBD2
J gene: TRBJ2-1

CDR3 DNA: TGCGCCAGCAGCCAAATGTCTAACCAAGAGACCCAGTACTTC
CDR3 protein: CASSQMSNQETQYF
clone size: NA
V gene: TRBV4-1
D gene: NA
J gene: TRBJ2-5

CDR3 DNA: TGTGCCAGCAGCCAAGGGACCAGAGGGAGGGCCAGTGAGCAGTTCTTC
CDR3 protein: CASSQGTRGRASEQFF
clone size: NA
V gene: TRBV11-3
D gene: TRBD2
J gene: TRBJ2-1

CDR3 DNA: TGCGCCAGCAGCTTGAGGCTAGCGGGAGGGTGGGAGTTCTTC
CDR3 protein: CASSLRLAGGWEFF
clone size: NA
V gene: TRBV5-1
D gene: TRBD2
J gene: TRBJ2-1

CDR3 DNA: TGTGCCAGCAGCAGACAGGGGCTCGAGCAGTACTTC
CDR3 protein: CASSRQGLEQYF
clone size: NA
V gene: TRBV11-2
D gene: TRBD1
J gene: TRBJ2-7

CDR3 DNA: TGCGCCAGCAGGCGGACAGGGGGTCCCCTACTAAACCCTCAAGAGACCCAGTACTTC
CDR3 protein: CASRRTGGPLLNPQETQYF
clone size: NA
V gene: TRBV5-1
D gene: TRBD1
J gene: TRBJ2-5

CDR3 DNA: TGTGCCAGCAGTTTACAGGGTATCGAGCAGTACTTC
CDR3 protein: CASSLQGIEQYF
clone size: NA
V gene: TRBV28
D gene: NA
J gene: TRBJ2-7

CDR3 DNA: TGTGCCAGCAGTCTCCGGGAGACTAACTGGTACTTC
CDR3 protein: CASSLRETNWYF
clone size: NA
V gene: TRBV6-5
D gene: NA
J gene: TRBJ2-7

CDR3 DNA: TGTGCCAGCATTATGACTAGGGTAGAGACCCAGTACTTC
CDR3 protein: CASIMTRVETQYF
clone size: once
V gene: TRBV6-1
D gene: NA
J gene: TRBJ2-5

CDR3 DNA: TGTGCCAGCAGCTATACTACCGGGACAGGGACTTACGAGCAGTACTTC
CDR3 protein: CASSYTTGTGTYEQYF
clone size: NA
V gene: TRBV28
D gene: TRBD1
J gene: TRBJ2-7

CDR3 DNA: TGCAGCGTTACATACAGGGGGAACACTGAAGCTTTCTTT
CDR3 protein: CSVTYRGNTEAFF
clone size: NA
V gene: TRBV29-1
D gene: TRBD1
J gene: TRBJ1-1

CDR3 DNA: TGTGCCAGCAGCGTCGGGACAGGGTTCCTCGGAAACACCATATATTTT
CDR3 protein: CASSVGTGFLGNTIYF
clone size: NA
V gene: TRBV9
D gene: TRBD1
J gene: TRBJ1-3

CDR3 DNA: TGTGCCAGCAGCGTAGCTCCGTTCGATGAGCAGTTCTTC
CDR3 protein: CASSVAPFDEQFF
clone size: NA
V gene: TRBV9
D gene: NA
J gene: TRBJ2-1

CDR3 DNA: TGTGCCAGTGCCGGGGCTAGCGGCTCCTACGAGCAGTACTTC
CDR3 protein: CASAGASGSYEQYF
clone size: few
V gene: TRBV28
D gene: TRBD2
J gene: TRBJ2-7

CDR3 DNA: TGTGCCAGCAGTGTTACAGCACCTAATGAAAAACTGTTTTTT
CDR3 protein: CASSVTAPNEKLFF
clone size: NA
V gene: TRBV6-1
D gene: NA
J gene: TRBJ1-4

CDR3 DNA: TGTGCCAATTCCGACAGGTGGAATCAGCCCCAGCATTTT
CDR3 protein: CANSDRWNQPQHF
clone size: NA
V gene: TRBV6-6
D gene: NA
J gene: TRBJ1-5

CDR3 DNA: TGTGCCAGCAGTTGGGACAGGGGGAAACTGTTTTTT
CDR3 protein: CASSWDRGKLFF
clone size: NA
V gene: TRBV6-5
D gene: TRBD1
J gene: TRBJ1-4

CDR3 DNA: TGTGCCAGCAGCGCGGACAGGGGGCGAGGCGGGGAGCTGTTTTTT
CDR3 protein: CASSADRGRGGELFF
clone size: few
V gene: TRBV5-4
D gene: TRBD1
J gene: TRBJ2-2

CDR3 DNA: TGTGCCAACCCCAGGACCTTCAACGGGGGGCGACGGCAGCCCCAGCATTTT
CDR3 protein: CANPRTFNGGRRQPQHF
clone size: NA
V gene: TRBV27
D gene: NA
J gene: TRBJ1-5

CDR3 DNA: TGTGCCGAACGGAGGGACAGGAGCTCCTACGAGCAGTACTTC
CDR3 protein: CAERRDRSSYEQYF
clone size: NA
V gene: TRBV2
D gene: TRBD1
J gene: TRBJ2-7

CDR3 DNA: TGCGCCAGCAGCTTGCGGAATGGAGATGGCTACACCTTC
CDR3 protein: CASSLRNGDGYTF
clone size: NA
V gene: TRBV5-1
D gene: NA
J gene: TRBJ1-2

CDR3 DNA: TGTGCCAGCAGCCTGTACACAGGGGATTATGGCTACACCTTC
CDR3 protein: CASSLYTGDYGYTF
clone size: NA
V gene: TRBV5-5
D gene: TRBD1
J gene: TRBJ1-2

CDR3 DNA: TGTGCCAGCTCACCCCGAGGCCAGTACACTGAAGCTTTCTTT
CDR3 protein: CASSPRGQYTEAFF
clone size: NA
V gene: TRBV18
D gene: NA
J gene: TRBJ1-1

CDR3 DNA: TGTGCCAGCAGCTTACCATCTCACGGCGGGCAAGGCGCCGGGGAGCTGTTTTTT
CDR3 protein: CASSLPSHGGQGAGELFF
clone size: few
V gene: TRBV7-6
D gene: NA
J gene: TRBJ2-2

CDR3 DNA: TGTGCCAGCTCACCACAGGGGCAGAACACTGAAGCTTTCTTT
CDR3 protein: CASSPQGQNTEAFF
clone size: NA
V gene: TRBV18
D gene: NA
J gene: TRBJ1-1

CDR3 DNA: TGTGCCAGCAGCTCCATCGATAGACAGCGCGGGAACGAGCAGTACTTC
CDR3 protein: CASSSIDRQRGNEQYF
clone size: NA
V gene: TRBV11-2
D gene: NA
J gene: TRBJ2-7

CDR3 DNA: TGTGCCAGTAGTCCGCGACTAGTGCCCAACGAGCAGTACTTC
CDR3 protein: CASSPRLVPNEQYF
clone size: NA
V gene: TRBV19
D gene: NA
J gene: TRBJ2-7

CDR3 DNA: TGCACCAGCAGCGATGGACTAGCGGGAGGGGCCCTCTCCTACGAGCAGTACTTC
CDR3 protein: CTSSDGLAGGALSYEQYF
clone size: NA
V gene: TRBV1
D gene: NA
J gene: TRBJ2-7

CDR3 DNA: TGTGCCAGCAGTTTTAACCAGGGGGCGGCTAATGAAAAACTGTTTTTT
CDR3 protein: CASSFNQGAANEKLFF
clone size: NA
V gene: TRBV6-5
D gene: TRBD1
J gene: TRBJ1-4

CDR3 DNA: TGTGCCATCATAGGAAGGGGAACATCGGAAAAACTGTTTTTT
CDR3 protein: CAIIGRGTSEKLFF
clone size: NA
V gene: TRBV7-9
D gene: NA
J gene: TRBJ1-4

CDR3 DNA: TGTGCCAGCAGTTTGGGGGGGGTCACAGATACGCAGTATTTT
CDR3 protein: CASSLGGVTDTQYF
clone size: NA
V gene: TRBV28
D gene: TRBD2
J gene: TRBJ2-3

CDR3 DNA: TGTGCCAGCAGTTACTCGTCCCTTAATGAAAAACTGTTTTTT
CDR3 protein: CASSYSSLNEKLFF
clone size: NA
V gene: TRBV6-5
D gene: NA
J gene: TRBJ1-4

CDR3 DNA: TGTGCCAGCAGTCCGTGGACTAGCGGGAGGAGGTCGGACACCGGGGAGCTGTTTTTT
CDR3 protein: CASSPWTSGRRSDTGELFF
clone size: NA
V gene: TRBV28
D gene: TRBD2
J gene: TRBJ2-2

CDR3 DNA: TGTGCCAGCAGCTTAGATACGGGCAGGGGCGTATACGAGCAGTACTTC
CDR3 protein: CASSLDTGRGVYEQYF
clone size: NA
V gene: TRBV7-2
D gene: NA
J gene: TRBJ2-7

CDR3 DNA: TGCGCCAGCGGACAGGGTTCTGGAAACACCATATATTTT
CDR3 protein: CASGQGSGNTIYF
clone size: NA
V gene: TRBV5-1
D gene: TRBD1
J gene: TRBJ1-3

CDR3 DNA: TGTGCCAGCAGTGAAGTAGCGGGACCCGAAGATACGCAGTATTTT
CDR3 protein: CASSEVAGPEDTQYF
clone size: NA
V gene: TRBV6-1
D gene: TRBD2
J gene: TRBJ2-3